This TCR beta chain was identified during a study of CD8+ T cells in alopecia areata. Study at large: The tofacitinib course ran for 6 to 18 months and was followed by 6 months off drug. Notes on the study in general: Lesional tissue from the scalp (especially in alopecia totalis/universalis) showed higher clonality than normal scalp.

In this sample, this clone turned up a few times. Its antigen is currently unknown. TCR sequencing used cDNA made by reverse transcription of extracted RNA. Profiled with immunoSEQ multiplex PCR; TCRdb holds only in-frame clones, not every one. The sample consists of about 130,000 clones, approximately 48% of them appearing once. The CDR3 has 14 amino acids. V lost 5 bases and J lost 1, with 10 bases in between. The germline V gene encodes CDR1 SGHVS and CDR2 FQNEAQ. CD4+ and CD8+ T cells were sorted from PBMCs. The chain combines TRBV7-8 with TRBJ2-3; perhaps TRBD1 as D (5 bases). The origin of this receptor is a human donor with alopecia areata. Material: CD8+ T cells sorted from blood, obtained at week 0. Written as DNA, the CDR3 is TGTGCCAGCAGCCACAGGATAGGCACAGATACGCAGTATTTT. Encoded protein: CASSHRIGTDTQYF. The whole variable domain, remainder taken from reference TRBV7-8 and TRBJ2-3, is GAGVSQSPRYKVAKRGQDVALRCDPISGHVSLFWYQQALGQGPEFLTYFQNEAQLDKSGLPSDRFFAERPEGSVSTLKIQRTQQEDSAVYLCASSHRIGTDTQYFGPGTRLTVL.